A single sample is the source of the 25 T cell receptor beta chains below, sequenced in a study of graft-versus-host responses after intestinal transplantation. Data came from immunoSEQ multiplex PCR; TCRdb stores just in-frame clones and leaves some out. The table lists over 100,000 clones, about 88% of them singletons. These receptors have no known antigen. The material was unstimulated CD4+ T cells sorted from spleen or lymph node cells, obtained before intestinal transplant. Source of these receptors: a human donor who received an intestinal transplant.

CDR3 sequence (DNA): TGCAGCGTTCGGGGGTTCGGAGAGACCCAGTACTTC. Translating gives CSVRGFGETQYF. This chain connects TRBV29-1 to TRBJ2-5; weak D call: TRBD2 (6 bases). V dropped 5 bases and J dropped 4 bases, with 11 bases sitting between them. Germline values: CDR1 SQVTM, CDR2 ANQGSEA. The CDR3 covers 12 residues.

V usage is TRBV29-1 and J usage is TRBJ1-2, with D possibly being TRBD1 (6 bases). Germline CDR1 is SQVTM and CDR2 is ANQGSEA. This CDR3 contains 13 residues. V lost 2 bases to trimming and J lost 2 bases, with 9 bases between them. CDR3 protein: CSVERGINYGYTF. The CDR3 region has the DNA TGCAGCGTTGAAAGGGGGATCAACTATGGCTACACCTTC.

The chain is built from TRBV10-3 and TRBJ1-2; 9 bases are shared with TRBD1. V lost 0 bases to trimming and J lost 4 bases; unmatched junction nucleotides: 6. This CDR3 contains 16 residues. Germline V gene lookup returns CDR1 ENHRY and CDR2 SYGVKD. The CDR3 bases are TGTGCCATCAGTGAGTCGGGGACAGGGAAGTTCTATGGCTACACCTTC. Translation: CAISESGTGKFYGYTF.

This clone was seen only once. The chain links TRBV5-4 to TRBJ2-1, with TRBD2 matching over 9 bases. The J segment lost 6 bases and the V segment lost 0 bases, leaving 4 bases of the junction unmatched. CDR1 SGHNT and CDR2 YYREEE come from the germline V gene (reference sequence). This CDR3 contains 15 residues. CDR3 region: CASSLGLADLNEQFF. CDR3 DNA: TGTGCCAGCAGCTTGGGACTAGCGGATCTCAATGAGCAGTTCTTC.

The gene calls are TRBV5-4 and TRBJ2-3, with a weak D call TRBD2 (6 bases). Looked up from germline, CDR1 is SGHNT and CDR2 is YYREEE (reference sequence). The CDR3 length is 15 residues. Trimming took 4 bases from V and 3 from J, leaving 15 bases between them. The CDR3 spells CASSNGGFETDTQYF. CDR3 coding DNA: TGTGCCAGCAGCAACGGGGGTTTTGAGACAGATACGCAGTATTTT.

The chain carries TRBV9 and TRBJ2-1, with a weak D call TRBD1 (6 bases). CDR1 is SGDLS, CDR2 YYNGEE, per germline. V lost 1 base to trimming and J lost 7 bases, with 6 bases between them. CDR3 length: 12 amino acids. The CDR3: CASSVQGNEQFF. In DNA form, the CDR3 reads TGTGCCAGCAGCGTACAGGGGAATGAGCAGTTCTTC.

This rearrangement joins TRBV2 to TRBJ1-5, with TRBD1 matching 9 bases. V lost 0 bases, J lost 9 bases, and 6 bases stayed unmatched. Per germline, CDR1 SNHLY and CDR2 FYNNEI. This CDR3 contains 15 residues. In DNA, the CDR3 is TGTGCCAGCAGTGAAGCGAGACAGGGGGTAAGGCCCCAGCATTTT. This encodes CASSEARQGVRPQHF.

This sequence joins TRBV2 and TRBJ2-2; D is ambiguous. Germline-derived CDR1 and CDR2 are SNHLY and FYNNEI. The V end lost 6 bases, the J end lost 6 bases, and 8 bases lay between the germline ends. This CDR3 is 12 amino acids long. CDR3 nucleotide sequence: TGTGCCAGCAGCCTAGGCCCCGGGGAGCTGTTTTTT. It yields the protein CASSLGPGELFF.

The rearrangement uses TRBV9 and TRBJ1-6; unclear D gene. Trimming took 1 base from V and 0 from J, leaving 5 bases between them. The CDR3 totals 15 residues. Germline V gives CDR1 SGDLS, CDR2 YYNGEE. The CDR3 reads CASSVQSSYNSPLHF. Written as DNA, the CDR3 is TGTGCCAGCAGCGTACAGAGCTCCTATAATTCACCCCTCCACTTT.

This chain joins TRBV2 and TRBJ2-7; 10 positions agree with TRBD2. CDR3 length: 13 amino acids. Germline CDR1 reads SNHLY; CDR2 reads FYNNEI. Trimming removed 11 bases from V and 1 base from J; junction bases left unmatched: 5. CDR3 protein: CAGSSGSSYEQYF. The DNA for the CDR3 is TGTGCCGGGTCTAGCGGGAGTTCCTACGAGCAGTACTTC.

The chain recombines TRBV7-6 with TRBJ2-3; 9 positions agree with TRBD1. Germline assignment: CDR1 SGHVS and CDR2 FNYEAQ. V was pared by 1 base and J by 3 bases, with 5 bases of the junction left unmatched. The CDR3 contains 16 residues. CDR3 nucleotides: TGTGCCAGCAGCTTAGATCCGGGACAGGGTACAGATACGCAGTATTTT. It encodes CASSLDPGQGTDTQYF.

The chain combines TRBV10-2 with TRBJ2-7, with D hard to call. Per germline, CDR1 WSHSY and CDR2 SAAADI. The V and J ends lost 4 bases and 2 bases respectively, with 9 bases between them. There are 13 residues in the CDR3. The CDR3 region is CASSVVVAYEQYF. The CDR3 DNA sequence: TGCGCCAGCAGTGTCGTCGTAGCCTACGAGCAGTACTTC.

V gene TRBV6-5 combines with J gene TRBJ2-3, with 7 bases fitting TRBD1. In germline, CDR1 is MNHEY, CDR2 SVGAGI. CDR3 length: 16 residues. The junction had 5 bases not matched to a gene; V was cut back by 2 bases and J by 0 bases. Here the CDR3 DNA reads TGTGCCAGCAGTTACAGAGGGGGCCCCAGCACAGATACGCAGTATTTT. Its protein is CASSYRGGPSTDTQYF.

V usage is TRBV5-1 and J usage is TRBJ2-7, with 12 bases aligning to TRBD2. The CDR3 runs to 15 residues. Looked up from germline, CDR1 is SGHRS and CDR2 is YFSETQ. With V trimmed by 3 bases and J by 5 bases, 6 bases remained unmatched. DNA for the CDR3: TGCGCCAGCAGCTCTAGCGGGAGGGCCCTGAACGAGCAGTACTTC. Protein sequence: CASSSSGRALNEQYF.

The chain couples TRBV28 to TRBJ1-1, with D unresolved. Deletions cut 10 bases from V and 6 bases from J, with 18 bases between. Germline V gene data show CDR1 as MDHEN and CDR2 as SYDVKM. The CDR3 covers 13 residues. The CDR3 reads CATFPTKGSEAFF. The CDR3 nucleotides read TGTGCCACCTTCCCGACCAAGGGATCTGAAGCTTTCTTT.

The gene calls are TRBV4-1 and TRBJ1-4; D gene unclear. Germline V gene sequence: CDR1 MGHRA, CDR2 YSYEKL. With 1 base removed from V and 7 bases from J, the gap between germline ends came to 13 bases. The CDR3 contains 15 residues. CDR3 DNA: TGCGCCAGCAGCCAAGGTTATCGGCAAGGTGAAAAACTGTTTTTT. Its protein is CASSQGYRQGEKLFF.

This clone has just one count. CDR3 loop: CASQDSLTSYEQYF. The CDR3 DNA reads as TGTGCCAGCCAGGACAGCCTCACCTCCTACGAGCAGTACTTC. The chain links TRBV25-1 to TRBJ2-7; D is possibly TRBD1 (6 bases). Trimming removed 8 bases at V and 0 bases at J, with 14 bases between. Germline values: CDR1 MGHDK, CDR2 SYGVNS. This CDR3 is 14 amino acids long.

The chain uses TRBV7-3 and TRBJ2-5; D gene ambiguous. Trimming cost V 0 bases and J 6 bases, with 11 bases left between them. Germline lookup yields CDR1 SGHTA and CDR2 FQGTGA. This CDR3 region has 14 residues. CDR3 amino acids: CASSLTTRSQTQYF. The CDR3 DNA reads TGTGCCAGCAGCTTAACGACTCGGTCGCAGACCCAGTACTTC.

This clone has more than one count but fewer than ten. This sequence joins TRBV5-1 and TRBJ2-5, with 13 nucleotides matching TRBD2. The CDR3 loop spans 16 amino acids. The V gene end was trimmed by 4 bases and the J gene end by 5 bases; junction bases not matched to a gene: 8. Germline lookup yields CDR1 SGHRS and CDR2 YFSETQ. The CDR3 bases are TGCGCCAGCAGCCCCATAACTAGCGGGAGGGAGGAGACCCAGTACTTC. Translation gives CASSPITSGREETQYF.

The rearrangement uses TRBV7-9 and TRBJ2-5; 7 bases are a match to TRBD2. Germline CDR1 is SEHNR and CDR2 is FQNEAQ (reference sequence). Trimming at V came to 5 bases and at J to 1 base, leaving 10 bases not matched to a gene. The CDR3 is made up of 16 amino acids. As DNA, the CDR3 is TGTGCCAGCAGCGGTCCCCGCGGGAGCCCCCAAGAGACCCAGTACTTC. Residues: CASSGPRGSPQETQYF.

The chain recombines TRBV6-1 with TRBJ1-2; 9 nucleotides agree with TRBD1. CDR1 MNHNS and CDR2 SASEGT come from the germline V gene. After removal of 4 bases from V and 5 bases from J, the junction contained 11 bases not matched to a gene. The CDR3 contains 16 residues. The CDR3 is CASSGASGTGLYGYTF. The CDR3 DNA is TGTGCCAGCAGTGGCGCTTCCGGGACAGGGTTATATGGCTACACCTTC.

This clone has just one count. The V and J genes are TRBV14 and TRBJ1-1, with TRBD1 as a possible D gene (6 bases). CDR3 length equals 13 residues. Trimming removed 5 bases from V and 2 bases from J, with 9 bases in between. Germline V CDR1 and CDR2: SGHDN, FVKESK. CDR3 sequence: CASSKQGNTEAFF. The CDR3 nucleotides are TGTGCCAGCAGCAAACAGGGAAACACTGAAGCTTTCTTT.

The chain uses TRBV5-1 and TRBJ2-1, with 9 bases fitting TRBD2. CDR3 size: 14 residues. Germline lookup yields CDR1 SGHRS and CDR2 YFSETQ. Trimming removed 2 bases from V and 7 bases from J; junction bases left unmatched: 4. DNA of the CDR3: TGCGCCAGCAGCTTTATCCTAGCGGGAAATGAGCAGTTCTTC. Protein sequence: CASSFILAGNEQFF.

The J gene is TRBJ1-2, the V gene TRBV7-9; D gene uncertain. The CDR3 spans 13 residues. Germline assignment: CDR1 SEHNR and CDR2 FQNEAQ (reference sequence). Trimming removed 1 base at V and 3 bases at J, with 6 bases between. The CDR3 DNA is TGTGCCAGCAGCTTAGGGACCCACTATGGCTACACCTTC. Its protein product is CASSLGTHYGYTF.

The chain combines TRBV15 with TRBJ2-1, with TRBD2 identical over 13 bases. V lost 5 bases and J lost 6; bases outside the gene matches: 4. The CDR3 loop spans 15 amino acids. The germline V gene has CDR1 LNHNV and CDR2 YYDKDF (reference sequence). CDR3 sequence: CATSFRTSGSNEQFF. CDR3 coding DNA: TGTGCCACCAGCTTCCGGACTAGCGGGAGCAATGAGCAGTTCTTC.